This T cell receptor (beta chain) is drawn from a study of blood T cell repertoires in COVID-19 (dated by TCRdb to 2020 to 2022). Describing the broader study: Collaborator samples came from the United States, Italy and Spain and covered acute and convalescent phases of COVID-19. The prospective study material was composed of cDNA or gDNA derived from T cells, B-cell-depleted T cells, or PBMCs. The dataset comprised deeply sampled blood TCRbeta repertoires from subjects exposed to, actively infected with, or recovered from COVID-19. The repertoires were released in a freely available public database meant as a resource for research on the immune response to SARS-CoV-2. The samples were drawn from two sources: the first 160 participants of the ongoing ImmuneRACE study, and over 950 subjects contributed by 6 global collaborators. A de-identified subject ID, COVID-19 status, age in years and sex were almost always included in the sample metadata. Where available, HLA class I and class II types were obtained from metadata supplied by the sample provider rather than from assay-based typing. Points the paper makes about the study in general: The quantity of clinical and demographic metadata differed by source and by participant and was supplied without curation.

Measured from the cysteine to the phenylalanine, the CDR3 is 14 residues long. Only the CDR3 region is kept as DNA, spanning 42 bases read in frame from base 1. The germline ends are 11 bases apart after V is trimmed by 6 bases and J by 3 bases. CDR1 and CDR2 (MNHEY, SVGAGI) derive from the germline V gene. The collaborating institutions used their own protocols to collect whole blood in K2EDTA tubes. Collaborator samples were shipped for TCRbeta analysis as frozen whole blood, isolated PBMCs, or DNA extracted from either sample type. Notes on this clone: Its antigen specificity is not known. Base qualities are not provided; no much larger clone lies one nucleotide away.

TCRbeta CDR3 regions were amplified from genomic DNA using the immunoSEQ Assay, a bias-controlled multiplex PCR. As for the authors' bioinformatics: Nucleated cell counts per sample were estimated from amplification of reference gene primers within the assay. To quantify the absolute abundance of each unique TCRbeta CDR3 rearrangement, sequence reads were collapsed and filtered. For each sample, productive Simpson clonality was calculated as the square root of Simpson's diversity index across productive rearrangements. TCRdb holds this immuneACCESS table with in-frame rearrangements only. Some clones are missing; in checked studies, unresolved V genes explain under half, and the rest has no known cause. That table is the source of V, J and clone size, and D and trimming were worked out from the DNA. The sample table shows fewer than 250,000 clones, and approximately 86% are seen once. The top ten clonotypes cover around 5.9% of the sample.

The chain is encoded by TRBV6-5 joined to TRBJ1-4; the D gene is unclear. Sample: peripheral blood. The clonotype was recovered from a human donor in a cohort sampled during active COVID-19. The CDR3 is CASSMRRANEKLFF. The DNA sequence is given as TGTGCCAGCAGCATGCGGCGAGCTAATGAAAAACTGTTTTTT.